The 3 T cell receptor beta chains below were found in one sample sequenced in a study of blood T cell repertoires in COVID-19. Some clones are missing from TCRdb's copy, which holds only in-frame ones; the method was immunoSEQ multiplex PCR. This sample has roughly 430,000 clones, with around nine tenths found just once. Input material: PBMCs or T cells enriched from blood (not recorded which). These receptors all come from a woman aged 18-35 years who had been exposed to COVID-19.

The rearrangement links TRBV7-9 to TRBJ1-1; D remains ambiguous. The V gene lost 6 bases and the J gene lost 0 bases, with 5 bases spanning the gap. CDR3 length: 12 residues. Per germline, CDR1 SEHNR and CDR2 FQNEAQ (reference sequence). The CDR3 sequence is CASRSMNTEAFF. Here the CDR3 DNA reads TGTGCCAGCAGGAGTATGAACACTGAAGCTTTCTTT.

The V and J genes are TRBV7-2 and TRBJ2-3; D is unresolved. The CDR3 runs to 18 residues. In germline, CDR1 is SGHTA, CDR2 FQGNSA. V lost 5 bases and J 6 bases, leaving 27 bases between the germline ends. In DNA, the CDR3 is TGTGCCAGCAGCCTCCGTTACGGAACTCCCAAGATCAGGGATACGCAGTATTTT. It codes for CASSLRYGTPKIRDTQYF.

V and J are TRBV7-2 and TRBJ2-2; TRBD2 might be the D (6 bases). The CDR3 runs to 17 residues. In germline, CDR1 is SGHTA, CDR2 FQGNSA. V was cut by 1 base and J by 4 bases, with 16 bases left in between. Here the CDR3 DNA reads TGTGCCAGCAGCTTAGGTTTTAGCGGACAAGCCACCGGGGAGCTGTTTTTT. This codes for CASSLGFSGQATGELFF.